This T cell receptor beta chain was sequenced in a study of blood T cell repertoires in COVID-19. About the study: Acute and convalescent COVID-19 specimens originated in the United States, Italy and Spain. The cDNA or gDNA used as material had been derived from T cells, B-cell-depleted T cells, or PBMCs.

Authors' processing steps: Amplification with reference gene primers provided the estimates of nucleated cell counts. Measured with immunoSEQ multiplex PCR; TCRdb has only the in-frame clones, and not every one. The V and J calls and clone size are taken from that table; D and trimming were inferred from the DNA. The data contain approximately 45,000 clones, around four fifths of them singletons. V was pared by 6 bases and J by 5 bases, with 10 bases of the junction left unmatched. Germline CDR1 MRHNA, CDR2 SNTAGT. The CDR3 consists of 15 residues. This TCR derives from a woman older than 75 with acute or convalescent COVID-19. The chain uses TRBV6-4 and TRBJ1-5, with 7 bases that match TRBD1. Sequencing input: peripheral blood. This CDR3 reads CASSVDREGDQPQHF. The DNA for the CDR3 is TGTGCCAGCAGCGTCGACAGGGAAGGGGATCAGCCCCAGCATTTT.